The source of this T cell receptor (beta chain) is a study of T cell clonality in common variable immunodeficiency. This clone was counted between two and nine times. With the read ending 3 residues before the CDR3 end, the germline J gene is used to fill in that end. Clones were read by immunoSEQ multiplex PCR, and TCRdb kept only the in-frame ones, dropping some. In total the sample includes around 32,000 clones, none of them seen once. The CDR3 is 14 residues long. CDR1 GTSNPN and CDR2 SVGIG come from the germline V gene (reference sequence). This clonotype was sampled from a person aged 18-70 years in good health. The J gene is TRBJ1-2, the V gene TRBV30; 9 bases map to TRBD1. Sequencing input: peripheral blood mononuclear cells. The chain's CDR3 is CAWSPGQGGDDYTF. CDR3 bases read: TGTGCCTGGAGCCCGGGACAGGGTGGTGACGAC.